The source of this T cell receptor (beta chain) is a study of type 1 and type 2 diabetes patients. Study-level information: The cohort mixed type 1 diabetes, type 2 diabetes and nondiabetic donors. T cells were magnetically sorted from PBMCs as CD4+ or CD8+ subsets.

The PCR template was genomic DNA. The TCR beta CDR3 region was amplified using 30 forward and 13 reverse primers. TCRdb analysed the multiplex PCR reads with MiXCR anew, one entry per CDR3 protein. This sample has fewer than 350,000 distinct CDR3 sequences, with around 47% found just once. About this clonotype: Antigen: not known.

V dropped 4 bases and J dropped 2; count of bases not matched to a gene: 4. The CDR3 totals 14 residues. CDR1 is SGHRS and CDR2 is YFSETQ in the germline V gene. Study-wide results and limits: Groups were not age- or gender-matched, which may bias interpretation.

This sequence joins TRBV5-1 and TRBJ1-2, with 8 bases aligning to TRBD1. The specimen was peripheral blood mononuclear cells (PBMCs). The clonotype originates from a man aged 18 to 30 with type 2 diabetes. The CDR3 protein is CASSPTGVNYGYTF. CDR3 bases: TGCGCCAGCAGCCCGACAGGGGTAAACTATGGCTACACCTTC.